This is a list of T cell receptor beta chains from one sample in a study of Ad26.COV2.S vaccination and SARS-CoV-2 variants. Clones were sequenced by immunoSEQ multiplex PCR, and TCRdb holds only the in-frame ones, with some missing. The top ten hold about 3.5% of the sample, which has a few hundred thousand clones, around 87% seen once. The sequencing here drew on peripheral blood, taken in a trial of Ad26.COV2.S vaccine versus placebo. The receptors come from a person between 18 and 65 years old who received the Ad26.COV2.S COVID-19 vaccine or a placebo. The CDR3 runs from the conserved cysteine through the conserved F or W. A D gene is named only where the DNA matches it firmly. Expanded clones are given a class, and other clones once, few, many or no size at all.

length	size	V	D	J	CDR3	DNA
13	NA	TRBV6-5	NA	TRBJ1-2	CASSYRVQGGYTF	TGTGCCAGCAGTTACCGGGTGCAAGGTGGCTACACCTTC
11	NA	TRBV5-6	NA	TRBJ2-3	CASSSADTQYF	TGTGCCAGCAGCTCCGCGGATACGCAGTATTTT
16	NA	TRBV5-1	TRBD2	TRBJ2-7	CASSSSREGVLYEQYF	TGCGCCAGCAGCTCCTCCCGGGAGGGGGTTCTCTACGAGCAGTACTTC
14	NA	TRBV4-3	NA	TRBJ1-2	CASSQISRSWGYTF	TGCGCCAGCAGCCAAATTTCAAGGTCATGGGGCTACACCTTC
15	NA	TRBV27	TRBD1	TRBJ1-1	CASSSITGVTTEAFF	TGTGCCAGCAGTTCAATAACAGGGGTGACGACTGAAGCTTTCTTT
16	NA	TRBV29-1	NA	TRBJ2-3	CSASFTSPFRADTQYF	TGCAGCGCTTCTTTTACTAGCCCATTTAGAGCAGATACGCAGTATTTT
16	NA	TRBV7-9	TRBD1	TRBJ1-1	CASTKRGQGTNTEAFF	TGTGCCAGCACCAAAAGGGGACAGGGAACGAACACTGAAGCTTTCTTT
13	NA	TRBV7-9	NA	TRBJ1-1	CASSLQGNTEAFF	TGTGCCAGCAGCTTGCAGGGGAACACTGAAGCTTTCTTT
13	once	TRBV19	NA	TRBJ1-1	CASGDTLNTEAFF	TGTGCCAGCGGGGACACCCTGAACACTGAAGCTTTCTTT
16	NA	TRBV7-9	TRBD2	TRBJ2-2	CASSLLALAGAGELFF	TGTGCCAGCAGCTTACTCGCCTTGGCGGGGGCCGGGGAGCTGTTTTTT
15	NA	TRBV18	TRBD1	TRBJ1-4	CASSPLTGSNEKLFF	TGTGCCAGCTCACCACTGACAGGGTCCAATGAAAAACTGTTTTTT
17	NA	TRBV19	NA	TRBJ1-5	CASSSRGRTNSNQPQHF	TGTGCCAGTAGTTCGAGGGGACGGACTAATAGCAATCAGCCCCAGCATTTT
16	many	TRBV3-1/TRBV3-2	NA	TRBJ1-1	CASSQVLGLRGAEAFF	TGTGCCAGCAGCCAAGTCCTGGGACTCCGTGGGGCTGAAGCTTTCTTT
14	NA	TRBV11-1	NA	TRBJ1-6	CASSYGNENSPLHF	TGTGCCAGCAGCTATGGAAATGAGAATTCACCCCTCCACTTT
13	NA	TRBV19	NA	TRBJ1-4	CAAKSWNNEKLFF	TGTGCCGCCAAGAGTTGGAATAATGAAAAACTGTTTTTT
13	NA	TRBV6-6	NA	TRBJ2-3	CASSYVLTDTQYF	TGTGCCAGCAGTTATGTTTTAACAGATACGCAGTATTTT
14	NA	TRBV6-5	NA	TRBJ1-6	CAGDDPGLNSPLHF	TGTGCCGGCGATGATCCGGGCCTAAATTCACCCCTCCACTTT
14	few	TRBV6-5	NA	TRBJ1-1	CASSYSRGNTEAFF	TGTGCCAGCAGTTACTCGAGAGGGAACACTGAAGCTTTCTTT
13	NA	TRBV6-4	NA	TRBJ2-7	CASSEGGLGEQYF	TGTGCCAGCAGTGAGGGTGGGCTGGGCGAGCAGTACTTC
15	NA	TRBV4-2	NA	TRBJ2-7	CASSQDSQGWYEQYF	TGTGCCAGCAGCCAAGATTCCCAGGGGTGGTACGAGCAGTACTTC
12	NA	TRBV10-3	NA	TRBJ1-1	CAISDSGTEAFF	TGTGCCATCAGTGACTCTGGGACTGAAGCTTTCTTT
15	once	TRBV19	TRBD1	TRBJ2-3	CASSPPGQGTDTQYF	TGTGCCAGTAGTCCGCCGGGACAGGGGACAGATACGCAGTATTTT
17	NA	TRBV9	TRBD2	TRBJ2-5	CASSTKAKRGALETQYF	TGTGCCAGCAGCACCAAAGCAAAGCGGGGGGCACTTGAGACCCAGTACTTC
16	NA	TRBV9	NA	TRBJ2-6	CASSVGRLSGANVLTF	TGTGCCAGCAGCGTAGGGCGGCTCTCTGGGGCCAACGTCCTGACTTTC
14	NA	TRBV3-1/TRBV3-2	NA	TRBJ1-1	CASSPRTLNTEAFF	TGTGCCAGCAGTCCTCGGACGTTGAACACTGAAGCTTTCTTT
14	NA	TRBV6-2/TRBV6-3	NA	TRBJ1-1	CASSYAVRNTEAFF	TGTGCCAGCAGTTACGCGGTCCGGAACACTGAAGCTTTCTTT
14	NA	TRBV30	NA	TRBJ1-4	CAWSVSGVFEKLFF	TGTGCCTGGAGTGTGTCGGGGGTTTTTGAAAAACTGTTTTTT
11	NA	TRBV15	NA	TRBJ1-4	CATSRAGKLFF	TGTGCCACCAGCAGGGCTGGAAAACTGTTTTTT
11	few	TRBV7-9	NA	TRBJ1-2	CASSLEGGYTF	TGTGCCAGCAGCTTAGAAGGGGGCTACACCTTC
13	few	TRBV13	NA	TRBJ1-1	CASSLVESGRAFF	TGTGCCAGCAGCTTAGTGGAATCGGGGAGAGCTTTCTTT
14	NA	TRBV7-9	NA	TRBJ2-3	CASSLGSSTDTQYF	TGTGCCAGCAGCTTAGGCAGTAGCACAGATACGCAGTATTTT
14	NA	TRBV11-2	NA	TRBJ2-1	CASSFDPGTSEQFF	TGTGCCAGCAGCTTCGACCCGGGGACCAGCGAGCAGTTCTTC
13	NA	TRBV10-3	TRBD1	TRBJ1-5	CASSGQGDQPQHF	TGTGCCAGCTCGGGACAGGGGGATCAGCCCCAGCATTTT
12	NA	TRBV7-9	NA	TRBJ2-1	CASSFSADEQFF	TGTGCCAGCAGCTTTTCAGCGGATGAGCAGTTCTTC
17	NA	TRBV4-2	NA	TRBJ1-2	CASSRTLRASSNYGYTF	TGTGCCAGCAGCCGGACACTTCGGGCATCTTCTAACTATGGCTACACCTTC
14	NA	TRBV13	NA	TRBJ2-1	CASSLGDPGNEQFF	TGTGCCAGCAGCTTAGGAGACCCGGGTAATGAGCAGTTCTTC
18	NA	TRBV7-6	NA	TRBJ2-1	CASSLNRGLTGSYNEQFF	TGTGCCAGCAGCTTAAATCGGGGCCTGACGGGTTCCTACAATGAGCAGTTCTTC
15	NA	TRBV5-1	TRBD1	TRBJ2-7	CASSVVGQGTYEQYF	TGCGCCAGCAGCGTGGTCGGACAGGGAACCTACGAGCAGTACTTC
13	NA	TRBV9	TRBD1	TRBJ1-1	CASSLTGLTEAFF	TGTGCCAGCAGCCTGACAGGGTTGACTGAAGCTTTCTTT
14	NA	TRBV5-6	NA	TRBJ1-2	CASSPDGTNYGYTF	TGTGCCAGCAGCCCGGACGGTACTAACTATGGCTACACCTTC
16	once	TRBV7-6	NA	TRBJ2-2	CASRLSRGVNTGELFF	TGTGCCAGCAGACTTAGTAGAGGGGTGAACACCGGGGAGCTGTTTTTT
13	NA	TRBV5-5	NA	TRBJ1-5	CASSFGGNQPQHF	TGTGCCAGCAGCTTCGGGGGCAATCAGCCCCAGCATTTT
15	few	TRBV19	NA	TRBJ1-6	CASSPQMAYNSPLHF	TGTGCCAGTAGTCCCCAGATGGCCTATAATTCACCCCTCCACTTT
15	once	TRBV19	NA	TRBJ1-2	CASSIDLGTWYGYTF	TGTGCCAGTAGTATAGATCTAGGAACATGGTATGGCTACACCTTC
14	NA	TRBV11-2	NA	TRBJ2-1	CASRTRGGYNEQFF	TGTGCCAGCAGGACGCGTGGTGGTTACAATGAGCAGTTCTTC
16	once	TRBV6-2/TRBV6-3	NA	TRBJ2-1	CASSYSEGSSYNEQFF	TGTGCCAGCAGTTACTCGGAGGGGAGCTCCTACAATGAGCAGTTCTTC
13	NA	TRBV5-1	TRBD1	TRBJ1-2	CASSPGQNYGYTF	TGCGCCAGCAGCCCGGGACAGAACTATGGCTACACCTTC
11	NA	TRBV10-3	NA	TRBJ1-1	CATLQNTEAFF	TGTGCCACCCTACAGAACACTGAAGCTTTCTTT
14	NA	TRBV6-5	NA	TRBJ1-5	CASQGFGSNQPQHF	TGTGCCAGCCAGGGTTTTGGGAGCAATCAGCCCCAGCATTTT
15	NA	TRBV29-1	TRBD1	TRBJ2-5	CSVDGTGRSQETQYF	TGCAGCGTTGATGGGACAGGGAGGTCTCAAGAGACCCAGTACTTC
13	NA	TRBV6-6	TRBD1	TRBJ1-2	CASSYSTGEGYTF	TGTGCCAGCAGTTACTCTACAGGGGAAGGCTACACCTTC
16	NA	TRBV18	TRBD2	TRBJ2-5	CASSPTSGGARETQYF	TGTGCCAGCTCACCCACTAGCGGGGGGGCCCGAGAGACCCAGTACTTC
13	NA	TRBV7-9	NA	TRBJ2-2	CASRSTSFRELFF	TGTGCCAGCAGGTCAACTAGTTTTCGGGAGCTGTTTTTT
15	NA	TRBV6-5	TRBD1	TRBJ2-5	CASSSTGGIQETQYF	TGTGCCAGCAGTTCTACAGGGGGAATCCAAGAGACCCAGTACTTC
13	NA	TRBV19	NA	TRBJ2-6	CASGNSGANVLTF	TGTGCCAGTGGAAACTCCGGGGCCAACGTCCTGACTTTC
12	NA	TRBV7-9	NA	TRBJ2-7	CASSLETYEQYF	TGTGCCAGCAGCCTAGAGACCTACGAGCAGTACTTC
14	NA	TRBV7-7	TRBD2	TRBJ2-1	CASSLAGRSNEQFF	TGTGCTAGCAGCTTAGCGGGGCGGAGCAATGAGCAGTTCTTC